This T cell receptor beta chain is drawn from a study of blood T cell repertoires in COVID-19. For the study at large: Acute-phase and convalescent COVID-19 samples originated in the United States, Italy and Spain.

Study processing details: Researchers report that nucleated cell counts were estimated from reference gene primer amplification. Libraries were prepared by immunoSEQ multiplex PCR; TCRdb keeps only in-frame clonotypes and omits some of them. For V, J and clone size, that table is used; D and trimming come from the DNA. The sample includes some 210,000 clones, 75% to 85% of them seen just once. V lost 1 base to trimming and J lost 5 bases; unmatched junction nucleotides: 7. This CDR3 has 16 amino acids. Germline V CDR1 and CDR2: MGHRA, YSYEKL. Recruitment covered under 25 US areas and drew participants whose ages spanned roughly 18 to 100 years. This clone was found once.

The sequence came from a man between 25 and 39 years old with acute COVID-19. Sequenced: PBMCs or T cells enriched from blood (not recorded which). V gene TRBV4-1 combines with J gene TRBJ2-3; 9 positions match TRBD1. CDR3 region: CASSQGSTGGLDTQYF. CDR3 bases: TGCGCCAGCAGCCAAGGTTCCACAGGGGGCCTAGATACGCAGTATTTT.